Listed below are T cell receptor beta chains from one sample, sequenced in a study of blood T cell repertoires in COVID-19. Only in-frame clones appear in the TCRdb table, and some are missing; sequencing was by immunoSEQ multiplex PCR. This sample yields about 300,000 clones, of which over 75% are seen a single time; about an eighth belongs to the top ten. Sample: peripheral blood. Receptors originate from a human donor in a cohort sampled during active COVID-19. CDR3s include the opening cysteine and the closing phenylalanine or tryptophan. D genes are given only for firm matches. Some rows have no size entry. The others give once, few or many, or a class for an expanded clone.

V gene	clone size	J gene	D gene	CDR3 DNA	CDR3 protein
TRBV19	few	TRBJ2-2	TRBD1	TGTGCCAGTAGTCCCGGGACAGTGAACACCGGGGAGCTGTTTTTT	CASSPGTVNTGELFF
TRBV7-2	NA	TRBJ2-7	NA	TGTGCCAGCAGTAGGGCGGGGAACTCCTACGAGCAGTACTTC	CASSRAGNSYEQYF
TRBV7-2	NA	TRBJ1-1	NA	TGTGCCAGCAGCCCCCCGGGGTCGGGAGCTGAAGCTTTCTTT	CASSPPGSGAEAFF
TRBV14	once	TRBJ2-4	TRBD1	TGTGCCAGCAGTCGGAACCGGGACAGGCTGGACTTC	CASSRNRDRLDF
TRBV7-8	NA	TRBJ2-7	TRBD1	TGTGCCAGCAGCTTCGCCGGGACAGGAGGGATGGGGCAGTACTTC	CASSFAGTGGMGQYF
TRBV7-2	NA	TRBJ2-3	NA	TGTGCCAGCAGCTTAGACTCATCCACAGATACGCAGTATTTT	CASSLDSSTDTQYF
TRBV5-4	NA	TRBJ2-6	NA	TGTGCCAGCAGGGCTGATTTCTCTGGGGCCAACGTCCTGACTTTC	CASRADFSGANVLTF
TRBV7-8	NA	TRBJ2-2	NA	TGTGCCAGCAGCTTGCAGGAACAGGCGCTAACCGGGGAGCTGTTTTTT	CASSLQEQALTGELFF
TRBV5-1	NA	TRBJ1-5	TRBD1	TGCGCCAGCAGCTTGGGGACCGGGACAGTTAGCAATCAGCCCCAGCATTTT	CASSLGTGTVSNQPQHF
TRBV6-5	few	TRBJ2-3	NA	TGTGCCAGCAGTTACTCAGCGGGCCTCACAGATACGCAGTATTTT	CASSYSAGLTDTQYF
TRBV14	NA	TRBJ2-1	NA	TGTGCCAGCAGCCAAGATAGAGGCCGGCACAATGAGCAGTTCTTC	CASSQDRGRHNEQFF
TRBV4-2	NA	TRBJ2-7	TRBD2	TGTGCCAGCAGCCCTGTACGCGGGGGAGTCTACGAGCAGTACTTC	CASSPVRGGVYEQYF
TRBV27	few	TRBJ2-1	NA	TGTGCCAGCGGCCACGGGAGTGGGAATGAGCAGTTCTTC	CASGHGSGNEQFF
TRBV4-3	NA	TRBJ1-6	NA	TGCGCCAGCAGCCAAGAGATCCAGTATAATTCACCCCTCCACTTT	CASSQEIQYNSPLHF
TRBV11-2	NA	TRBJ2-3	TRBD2	TGTGCCAGCAGCTTGGCTAGCGGGAGTCCCTGGGCGGGATATTTT	CASSLASGSPWAGYF
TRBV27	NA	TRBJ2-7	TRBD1	TGTGCCAGCAGTAGCACCGGGACAGGGAGCTACGAGCAGTACTTC	CASSSTGTGSYEQYF
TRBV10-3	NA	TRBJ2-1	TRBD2	TGTGCCATCAGTGGGAGGCTAGCGGGAGAGAATGAGCAGTTCTTC	CAISGRLAGENEQFF
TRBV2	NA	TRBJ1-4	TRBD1	TGTGCCAGCAGTTTCGACAGGGGTAATGAAAAACTGTTTTTT	CASSFDRGNEKLFF
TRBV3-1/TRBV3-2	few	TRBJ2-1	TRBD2	TGTGCCATTTCGCCGGGACTAGCGATTAGTGAGCAGTTCTTC	CAISPGLAISEQFF
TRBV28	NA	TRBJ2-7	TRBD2	TGTGCCAGCAGTTTGGGGACTAGCGGACGGAGGGAGCAGTACTTC	CASSLGTSGRREQYF
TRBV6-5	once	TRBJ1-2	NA	TGTGCCACCAACCCCTCTACAGGAACCAACTATGGCTACACCTTC	CATNPSTGTNYGYTF
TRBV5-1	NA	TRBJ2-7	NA	TGCGCCAGCAGCTTTACCTACGAGCAGTACTTC	CASSFTYEQYF
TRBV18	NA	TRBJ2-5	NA	TGTGCCAGCTCCCCCCAGGGAGGAGGAGAGACCCAGTACTTC	CASSPQGGGETQYF
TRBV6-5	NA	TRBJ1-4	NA	TGTGCCAGCAGTTGGGGATGGGGGGGCAATGAAAAACTGTTTTTT	CASSWGWGGNEKLFF
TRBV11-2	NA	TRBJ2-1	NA	TGTGCCAGCAGCGTTGGCGCGACAAACAATGAGCAGTTCTTC	CASSVGATNNEQFF
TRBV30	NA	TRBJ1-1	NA	TGTGCCTGGAGTGAGCAGCGGGACACTGAAGCTTTCTTT	CAWSEQRDTEAFF
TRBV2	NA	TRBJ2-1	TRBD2	TGTGCCAGCAAGGGGGGACTAGCGAGCATCAATGAGCAGTTCTTC	CASKGGLASINEQFF
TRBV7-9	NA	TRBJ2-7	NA	TGTGCCAGCAGCTACCTACCGAACGAGCAGTACTTC	CASSYLPNEQYF
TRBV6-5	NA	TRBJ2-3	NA	TGTGCCAGCAGTTACTTCAGCGATGGAGGAGATACGCAGTATTTT	CASSYFSDGGDTQYF
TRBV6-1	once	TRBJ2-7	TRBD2	TGTGCCAGCAGTTCACTAGCGGGAGGGCCCTACGAGCAGTACTTC	CASSSLAGGPYEQYF
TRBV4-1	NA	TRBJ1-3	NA	TGCGCCAGCAGCCAGAGGGAGGGGTCCTCTGGAAACACCATATATTTT	CASSQREGSSGNTIYF
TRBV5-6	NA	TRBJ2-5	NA	TGTGCCAGCAGCTTGGTCTCTTCGTACCAAGAGACCCAGTACTTC	CASSLVSSYQETQYF
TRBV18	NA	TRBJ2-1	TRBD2	TGTGCCAGCTCACCCAGCCGGGAGGACAATGAGCAGTTCTTC	CASSPSREDNEQFF
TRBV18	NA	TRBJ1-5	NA	TGTGCCAGCTCCCTACTAGAGGGAAAGGATCAGCCCCAGCATTTT	CASSLLEGKDQPQHF
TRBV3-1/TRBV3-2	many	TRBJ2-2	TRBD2	TGTGCCAGCAGCCAAGGCGGTAGCGGGGCCCTGAACACCGGGGAGCTGTTTTTT	CASSQGGSGALNTGELFF
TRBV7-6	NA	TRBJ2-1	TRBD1	TGTGCCAGCAGCTCCGGGACAGGGAGGTTCAATGAGCAGTTCTTC	CASSSGTGRFNEQFF
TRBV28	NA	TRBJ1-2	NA	TGTGCCAGCAGTTCGACAGTTAACTATGGCTACACCTTC	CASSSTVNYGYTF
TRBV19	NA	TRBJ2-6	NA	TGTGCCAGTAGGCAGACAGGCTCTGGGGCCAACGTCCTGACTTTC	CASRQTGSGANVLTF
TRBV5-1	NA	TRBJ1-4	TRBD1	TGCGCCAGCAGCTTGGGGGACAGGCAGAATGAAAAACTGTTTTTT	CASSLGDRQNEKLFF
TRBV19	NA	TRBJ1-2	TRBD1	TGTGCCAGTAGTTCATCCGGGACAGGGGGCAACTATGGCTACACCTTC	CASSSSGTGGNYGYTF
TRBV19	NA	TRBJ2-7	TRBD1	TGTGCCAGTAGGAGGGGACAGACCTACGAGCAGTACTTC	CASRRGQTYEQYF
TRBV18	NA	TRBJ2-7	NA	TGTGCCAGCTCACCAAGCGGAGGCTACGAGCAGTACTTC	CASSPSGGYEQYF
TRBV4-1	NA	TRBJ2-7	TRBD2	TGCGCCAGCAGCCAATCCGAAATCTTTGCGGGAGTCACATACGAGCAGTACTTC	CASSQSEIFAGVTYEQYF
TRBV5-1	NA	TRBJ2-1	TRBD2	TGCGCCAGCAGCCTGTTAGCGGGAGGCCGTTCCGATGAGCAGTTCTTC	CASSLLAGGRSDEQFF
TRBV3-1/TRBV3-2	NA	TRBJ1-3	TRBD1	TGTGCCAGCAGCCTACCACAGGGGCCCTCTTATTTT	CASSLPQGPSYF
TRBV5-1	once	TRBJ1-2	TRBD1	TGCGCCAGCAGCCCGGGACAGGGTGGTTATGGCTACACCTTC	CASSPGQGGYGYTF
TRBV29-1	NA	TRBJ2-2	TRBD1	TGCAGCGTTGCACAGGGGGCAACCGGGGAGCTGTTTTTT	CSVAQGATGELFF
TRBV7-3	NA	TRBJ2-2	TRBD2	TGTGCCAGCAGCTTATGGACTAGCGGCAACACCGGGGAGCTGTTTTTT	CASSLWTSGNTGELFF
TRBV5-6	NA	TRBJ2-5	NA	TGTGCCAGCAGCGCTGACAGAGCGACCCAGTACTTC	CASSADRATQYF
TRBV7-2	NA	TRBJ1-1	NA	TGTGCCAGCAGCTTATATATGAACACTGAAGCTTTCTTT	CASSLYMNTEAFF
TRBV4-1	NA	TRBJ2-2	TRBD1	TGCGCCAGCAGCCAGGCCCCGGCACAGGGGGCCGGGGAGCTGTTTTTT	CASSQAPAQGAGELFF
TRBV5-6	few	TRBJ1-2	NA	TGTGCCAGCACCCCCGACAGAGGTTATGGCTACACCTTC	CASTPDRGYGYTF
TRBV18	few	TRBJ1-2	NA	TGTGCCAGCTCACCGGGGAGGGGTCCTAACTATGGCTACACCTTC	CASSPGRGPNYGYTF
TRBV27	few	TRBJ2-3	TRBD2	TGTGCCAGCAGGGGCGGGAGGGAGGATACGCAGTATTTT	CASRGGREDTQYF
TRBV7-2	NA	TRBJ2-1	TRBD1	TGTGCCAGCAGCTCGCAGGGGGCGGACTACAATGAGCAGTTCTTC	CASSSQGADYNEQFF
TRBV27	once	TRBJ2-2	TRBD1	TGTGCCAGCAGTTTATCTCGGACAGGCCCCATGACGAACACCGGGGAGCTGTTTTTT	CASSLSRTGPMTNTGELFF